This T cell receptor beta chain was obtained from a study of T-cell memory formation after mild COVID-19 (TCRdb year 2021). Study-level background: TCR sequence clusters from the two donors were largely donor specific. In two donors, T-cell clones that expanded and contracted after mild COVID-19 were followed by sequencing TCRalpha and TCRbeta repertoires longitudinally. The cohort comprised two young, previously healthy adult volunteers, one female and one male. Broad study findings and their caveats: Some responding clones were detected in pre-infection memory, suggesting pre-existing cross-reactive memory T cells joined the SARS-CoV-2 response. The study included only a couple of mild cases, and larger cohorts that include severe cases with pre-infection samples were judged to be necessary. The second-wave clones that peaked on day 37 were not confirmed to be SARS-CoV-2 specific. Contracting CD4+ clones were found mainly in CM and EM memory subsets, while CD8+ clones were enriched in EMRA. Clones contracting from day 15 to 85 had balanced CD4/CD8 phenotypes, while a second wave expanding from day 15 to 37 was biased towards CD4+.

Ficoll-Paque density gradient centrifugation was the method used to isolate PBMCs. A word on this clonotype: No cognate antigen has been identified for it. Per-base quality was not reported, and no clone a single base away is much larger than it.

TCRdb lists the instrument as Illumina NovaSeq 6000. TCRalpha and TCRbeta cDNA libraries were constructed by 5'RACE with constant-segment primers, with sample barcodes and unique molecular identifiers being introduced. RNA was extracted from every sample with Trizol reagent. Amplification of the libraries took two PCR steps, and the second step added a second sample barcode plus Illumina TruSeq adapters. Sequencing of the libraries was done on an Illumina NovaSeq, producing 2 x 150 bp paired-end reads. In the paper's pipeline: The reads were demultiplexed and collapsed into UMI-guided consensus sequences using migec v1.2.7. Using mixcr v2.1.11, UMI consensuses were aligned to TRA and TRB V and J templates and then assembled into clonotypes. A clonotype was counted as expanded or contracted only when both edgeR and NoisET called the clonotype significant, with the noise models trained on biological replicates. For edgeR calls, the cutoffs were a false discovery rate-adjusted p below 0.01 and a log2 fold-change threshold of 1. As an exploratory analysis of dynamics, max-normalized trajectories of the 1000 most abundant clonotypes were examined by PCA with hierarchical clustering. Each responding clone was given a CD4 or CD8 phenotype based on the CD4+ and CD8+ repertoires, which had been sequenced separately. Using fastp trimming at Q25 and MiXCR clonotype assembly, TCRdb reanalyzed the public sequencing data and kept in-frame beta chains. Identical CDR3 protein sequences are pooled into one entry, listed with their most common genes and DNA. It is TCRdb's table, rather than the study itself, that gives the V and J calls and clone size. In this sample the table shows 150,000 to 200,000 distinct CDR3 sequences, roughly a third of which occur a single time. Of the sample, approximately 12% is held by the ten largest clones.

The germline V gene specifies MNHNS as CDR1 and SASEGT as CDR2. At the junction V is shortened by 5 bases and J by 4 bases, with 16 bases in between. CDR3 length: 15 amino acids, cysteine to phenylalanine. Only CDR3 DNA is held: 45 bases, read in frame from base 1. The chain joins TRBV6-1 to TRBJ2-3; the D gene cannot be resolved reliably. This receptor was identified in an adult woman who had mild COVID-19 (a few samples of this study predate the infection). The sample titles of this study are shuffled in the database, so cell type and time point are left out; the donor was told from shared clones. The specimen sequenced was PBMCs or a T cell subset sorted from them (not recorded which). Here is the DNA: TGTGCCAGCAGTCTGGAGTCCGTGGAGTCAGATACGCAGTATTTT. It codes for CASSLESVESDTQYF.